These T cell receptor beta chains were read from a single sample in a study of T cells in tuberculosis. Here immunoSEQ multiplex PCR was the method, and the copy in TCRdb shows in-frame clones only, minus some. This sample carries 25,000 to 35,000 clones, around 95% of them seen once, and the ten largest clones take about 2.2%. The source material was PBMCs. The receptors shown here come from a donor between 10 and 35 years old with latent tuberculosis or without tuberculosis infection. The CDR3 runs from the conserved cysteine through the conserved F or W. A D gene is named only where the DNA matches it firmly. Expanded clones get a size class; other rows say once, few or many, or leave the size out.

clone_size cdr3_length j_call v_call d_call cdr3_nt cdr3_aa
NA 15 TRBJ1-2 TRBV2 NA TGTGCCAGCAGTGAAAGAGGGGGAGCAAACTATGGCTACACCTTC CASSERGGANYGYTF
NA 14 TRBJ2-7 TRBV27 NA TGTGCCAGCAGTTTAGGGGGGGGCACCTACGAGCAGTACTTC CASSLGGGTYEQYF
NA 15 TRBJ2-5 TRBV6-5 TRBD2 TGTGCCAGCAGGCCGCTAGCGGGGGGGCCGGTGACCCAGTACTTC CASRPLAGGPVTQYF
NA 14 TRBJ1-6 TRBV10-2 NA TGCGCCAGCATAGGGACTGACTATAATTCACCCCTCCACTTT CASIGTDYNSPLHF
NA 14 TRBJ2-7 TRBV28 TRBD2 TGTGCCAGCAGACCACTAGCGCTAACCTACGAGCAGTACTTC CASRPLALTYEQYF
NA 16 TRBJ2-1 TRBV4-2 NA TGTGCCAGCAGCCAAGAGTTTGGGACTTCTTCAAATGAGCAGTTCTTC CASSQEFGTSSNEQFF
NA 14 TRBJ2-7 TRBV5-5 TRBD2 TGTGCCAGCAGCTTCTTAGGACTAGTTTACGAGCAGTACTTC CASSFLGLVYEQYF
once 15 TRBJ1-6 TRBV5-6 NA TGTGCCAGCAGCACTCGACAATCCTATAATTCACCCCTCCACTTT CASSTRQSYNSPLHF
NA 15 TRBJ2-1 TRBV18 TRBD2 TGTGCCAGCTCGCGAGGCGGGGGGGCATCCAATGAGCAGTTCTTC CASSRGGGASNEQFF
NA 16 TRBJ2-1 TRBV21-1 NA TGTGCCAGCAGCAAAGCGCTTTGTCGGGGATACAATGAGCAGTTCTTC CASSKALCRGYNEQFF